The next 6 T cell receptor beta chains were all read from a single sample in a study of T cell repertoires in cytomegalovirus infection. TCRdb passed the reads through MiXCR, listing each CDR3 protein once. Found here are 300,000 or so distinct CDR3 sequences, roughly 26% of them singletons; the top ten hold approximately 13%. The specimen sequenced was PBMCs. The receptors derive from a human donor in good health (CMV status not recorded). Some clones in this sample may be carry-over from other donors' samples.

Ten or more counts support this clonotype. The chain links TRBV7-2 to TRBJ2-1; D unclear. CDR1 SGHTA and CDR2 FQGNSA come from the germline V gene. This CDR3 has 16 amino acids. The ends were cut back, 3 bases at V and 6 bases at J, with 18 bases in the middle. The CDR3 region has the DNA TGTGCCAGCAGCTTTCCGCCGACCTTATCGGGCAATGAGCAGTTCTTC. It yields the protein CASSFPPTLSGNEQFF. The variable domain in full, completed from reference TRBV7-2 and TRBJ2-1, reads GAGVSQSPSNKVTEKGKDVELRCDPISGHTALYWYRQSLGQGLEFLIYFQGNSAPDKSGLPSDRFSAERTGGSVSTLTIQRTQQEDSAVYLCASSFPPTLSGNEQFFGPGTRLTVL.

This clonotype was recorded at least ten times. The V gene is TRBV7-2, the J gene TRBJ1-5, with D unresolved. Trimming pared 2 bases from V and 0 bases from J, leaving 14 bases between. CDR1 is SGHTA and CDR2 is FQGNSA in the germline V gene. The CDR3 runs 17 residues. The CDR3 DNA reads as TGTGCCAGCAGCTTAATTCCCAGAATGATTAGCAATCAGCCCCAGCATTTT. Its protein is CASSLIPRMISNQPQHF.

This clonotype was counted many times. The chain uses TRBV7-2 and TRBJ2-7; TRBD2 agrees at 8 bases. This CDR3 spans 17 amino acids. Unmatched junction bases numbered 12, after V lost 4 bases and J lost 1 base. The germline V gene encodes CDR1 SGHTA and CDR2 FQGNSA. CDR3 amino acids: CASSSKGGREGSYEQYF. CDR3 sequence (DNA): TGTGCCAGCAGCTCGAAGGGGGGCCGGGAGGGGTCCTACGAGCAGTACTTC.

The chain employs TRBV2 and TRBJ1-5; no clear D. Trimming removed 6 bases from V and 0 bases from J, with 9 bases in between. Germline V gene sequence: CDR1 SNHLY, CDR2 FYNNEI. The CDR3 runs 14 residues. DNA for the CDR3: TGTGCCAGCAGGGTAACAAGTAGCAATCAGCCCCAGCATTTT. Its translation: CASRVTSSNQPQHF.

This clonotype was counted a few times. This sequence joins TRBV20-1 and TRBJ1-5; no reliable D call. The V and J ends lost 6 bases and 0 bases respectively, with 9 bases between them. The CDR3 covers 13 residues. Per germline, CDR1 DFQATT and CDR2 SNEGSKA (reference sequence). CDR3 amino acids: CSAQVNSNQPQHF. The CDR3 region has the DNA TGCAGTGCGCAGGTGAATAGCAATCAGCCCCAGCATTTT.

The rearrangement joins TRBV14 to TRBJ2-5; a possible D gene is TRBD2 (5 bases). V gave up 1 base and J gave up 9 bases, with 12 bases separating them. The CDR3 runs 13 residues. Germline V lookup: CDR1 SGHDN, CDR2 FVKESK. The CDR3 loop reads CASSQGRLGAQYF. CDR3 nucleotide sequence: TGTGCCAGCAGCCAAGGTCGGCTCGGGGCCCAGTACTTC.